In its sample, the clone carrying this T cell receptor (beta chain) was seen a few times. The V gene's germline CDR1 is SGHTA and CDR2 FQGTGA. This CDR3 contains 14 residues. Trimming cost V 5 bases and J 9 bases; bases outside gene matches: 11. Clones were read by immunoSEQ multiplex PCR, and TCRdb kept only the in-frame ones, dropping some. The profile shows approximately 12,000 clones, 68% of them singletons. This specimen belongs to a study of tumor-infiltrating lymphocytes in localized non-small cell lung cancer. The sequence came from a human donor with non-small cell lung cancer. The sample was lung tumor tissue. The chain uses TRBV7-3 and TRBJ1-2, with 8 bases aligning to TRBD1. The CDR3 nucleotides are TGTGCCAGCAGCCGACAGGGGAATTTAGAACGCTACACCTTC. Translated: CASSRQGNLERYTF.